The rows below give T cell receptor beta chains drawn from one sample of a study of blood T cell repertoires in COVID-19. Repertoires were generated with immunoSEQ multiplex PCR, while TCRdb's copy carries only in-frame clones and drops some. This sample has roughly 29,000 clones; about 80% occur once, and the top ten carry less than 30%. The sequenced sample was peripheral blood. All receptors come from a man between 65 and 85 years old with active COVID-19. CDR3s include the opening cysteine and the closing phenylalanine or tryptophan. A D gene is named only where the DNA matches it firmly. The listing skips clone size in some rows; elsewhere it reads once, few, many or a size class.

V gene	D gene	clone size	J gene	CDR3 DNA	CDR3 protein
TRBV12-5	-	-	TRBJ1-1	TGTGCTAGTGGCCAGACGAGGTCAGGGGATTTGTACACTGAAGCTTTCTTT	CASGQTRSGDLYTEAFF
TRBV6-5	-	-	TRBJ1-3	TGTGCCAGCAGTTATGCTAGTGGAAACACCATATATTTT	CASSYASGNTIYF
TRBV19	-	-	TRBJ1-1	TGTGCCACAAGGGGCCGGAACACTGAAGCTTTCTTT	CATRGRNTEAFF
TRBV23-1	-	-	TRBJ2-1	TGCGCCAGCAGTTCGTCCAATGAGCAGTTCTTC	CASSSSNEQFF
TRBV10-3	-	-	TRBJ1-6	TGTGCCACTGTGATGGGCCTGGATTCACCCCTCCACTTT	CATVMGLDSPLHF
TRBV2	-	once	TRBJ2-2	TGTGCTCGAGGGGGGGCCGGGGAGCTGTTTTTT	CARGGAGELFF
TRBV19	TRBD1	-	TRBJ2-1	TGTGCCAGTACCCCACAGGGGTACTACAATGAGCAGTTCTTC	CASTPQGYYNEQFF
TRBV24-1	TRBD2	once	TRBJ2-7	TGTGCCACCAGTGATTGGGGGACTAGCGGCTCCTACGAGCAGTACTTC	CATSDWGTSGSYEQYF
TRBV30	-	few	TRBJ2-7	TGTGCCTGGACCCTGGGGGGGCGAGGGCAGTACTTC	CAWTLGGRGQYF
TRBV19	-	-	TRBJ1-5	TGTGCCCCCCTCCCGGCGCGGGGAATGGGGCCCCAGCATTTT	CAPLPARGMGPQHF
TRBV6-1	TRBD2	-	TRBJ2-6	TGTGCCAGCAGTGAAGCAGCGATTCCGGGACTAGTCCCGAACTCTGGGGCCAACGTCCTGACTTTC	CASSEAAIPGLVPNSGANVLTF
TRBV29-1	-	-	TRBJ1-1	TGCAGCGTTGATAATGCGGGCACTGAAGCTTTCTTT	CSVDNAGTEAFF
TRBV5-1	TRBD1	-	TRBJ1-4	TGCGCCAGCTCAGGGGGACAGCCTAATGAAAAACTGTTTTTT	CASSGGQPNEKLFF
TRBV5-1	-	-	TRBJ1-4	TGCGCCAGCAGCTCGCGGGGGGACGGCGCTAATGAAAAACTGTTTTTT	CASSSRGDGANEKLFF
TRBV9	TRBD2	-	TRBJ2-1	TGTGCCAGCAGCGTTATAGCGGGCCGGGGGGATGAGCAGTTCTTC	CASSVIAGRGDEQFF
TRBV2	-	-	TRBJ1-1	TGTGCCAGCAGTGCACAGGTATTTGGGACTGAAGCTTTCTTT	CASSAQVFGTEAFF